The source of this T cell receptor beta chain is a study of graft-versus-host responses after intestinal transplantation. In regard to this clone: The antigen remains undetermined.

In germline, CDR1 is LNHDA, CDR2 SQIVND (reference sequence). Trimming stripped 0 bases from V and 6 bases from J, with 7 bases between. This CDR3 is built from 13 residues. The assay was immunoSEQ multiplex PCR, and TCRdb's table has in-frame clones only and misses some. Of about 86,000 clones listed, about 85% are singletons. The source material was unstimulated CD4+ T cells sorted from spleen or lymph node cells, sampled before transplant. This sequence joins TRBV19 and TRBJ2-3, with unresolved D. This receptor was taken from a human donor who was the organ donor for an intestinal transplant. CDR3 sequence reads: CASSIDLPDTQYF. The CDR3, as DNA: TGTGCCAGTAGTATAGATCTCCCGGATACGCAGTATTTT.